Below, 26 T cell receptor beta chains from the same sample are listed, as sequenced in a study of blood T cell repertoires in COVID-19. The assay was immunoSEQ multiplex PCR, and TCRdb's table has in-frame clones only and misses some. The table includes hundreds of thousands of clones, about four fifths detected once. Sequencing was performed on PBMCs or T cells enriched from blood (not recorded which). The receptors shown here come from a woman aged 55-75 years who had recovered from COVID-19.

The rearrangement joins TRBV15 to TRBJ2-5; TRBD2 might be the D (6 bases). Germline V gene lookup returns CDR1 LNHNV and CDR2 YYDKDF (reference sequence). With 2 bases removed from V and 5 bases from J, the gap between germline ends came to 18 bases. The CDR3 covers 16 residues. The chain's CDR3 is CATSRNDLAGRETQYF. CDR3 DNA: TGTGCCACCAGCAGAAATGATTTGGCAGGGAGGGAGACCCAGTACTTC. Supplemented by reference TRBV15 and TRBJ2-5, the full variable domain reads DAMVIQNPRYQVTQFGKPVTLSCSQTLNHNVMYWYQQKSSQAPKLLFHYYDKDFNNEADTPDNFQSRRPNTSFCFLDIRSPGLGDTAMYLCATSRNDLAGRETQYFGPGTRLLVL.

Many counts were recorded for this clone. V and J are TRBV7-9 and TRBJ2-1; D gene ambiguous. Germline V gene lookup returns CDR1 SEHNR and CDR2 FQNEAQ (reference sequence). The V gene lost 7 bases and the J gene lost 9 bases, with 10 bases spanning the gap. The length of the CDR3 is 11 residues. The CDR3 spells CASTAYFEQFF. The CDR3 DNA is TGTGCCAGCACCGCTTACTTTGAGCAGTTCTTC.

The chain combines TRBV18 with TRBJ2-7; 7 positions match TRBD1. The CDR3 covers 13 residues. The V and J ends lost 3 bases and 9 bases, in that order; junction bases with no gene match: 8. Germline CDR1 KGHSH, CDR2 LQKENI. CDR3: CASSPGQNRRQYF. In DNA, the CDR3 is TGTGCCAGCTCACCGGGACAGAACCGTAGGCAGTACTTC.

For this clone: Other DNA variants within this sample encode the same CDR3. V is TRBV15 and J is TRBJ1-2, with D possibly being TRBD1 (5 bases). The CDR3 totals 13 residues. Trimming removed 3 bases from V and 2 bases from J, with 7 bases in between. From germline, CDR1 is LNHNV and CDR2 YYDKDF (reference sequence). The CDR3 nucleotides read TGTGCCACCAGCAGTTCAGGGAACTATGGCTACACCTTC. Its protein product is CATSSSGNYGYTF.

The rearrangement links TRBV4-2 to TRBJ2-6; 11 bases are shared with TRBD1. Germline values: CDR1 LGHNA, CDR2 YNFKEQ. The CDR3 consists of 16 residues. The V gene end was trimmed by 3 bases and the J gene end by 3 bases; junction bases not matched to a gene: 1. CDR3 DNA sequence: TGTGCCAGCAGCCAGGACAGGGGGCTTGGGGCCAACGTCCTGACTTTC. Its translation: CASSQDRGLGANVLTF.

In its sample, this clone was seen a few times. V and J are TRBV3-1 (or the pseudogene TRBV3-2) and TRBJ2-2; 7 nucleotides agree with TRBD2. After removal of 0 bases from V and 4 bases from J, the junction contained 8 bases not matched to a gene. In germline, CDR1 is LGHDT, CDR2 YNNKEL (reference sequence). The CDR3 covers 17 residues. CDR3 protein: CASSQDLRERGTGELFF. The DNA of the CDR3 is TGTGCCAGCAGCCAAGATTTGCGGGAGAGAGGCACCGGGGAGCTGTTTTTT.

The chain has TRBV25-1 and TRBJ1-1, with a possible D match to TRBD1 (5 bases). Germline V gene lookup returns CDR1 MGHDK and CDR2 SYGVNS. V lost 8 bases, J lost 1 base, and 14 bases lay in between. The CDR3 totals 14 residues. The CDR3 DNA sequence: TGTGCCAGCGCAGCGAACACAGGGAACACTGAAGCTTTCTTT. It is translated as CASAANTGNTEAFF.

The chain uses TRBV7-6 and TRBJ2-1; 7 nucleotides line up with TRBD1. The CDR3 has 18 residues. CDR1 and CDR2 (germline): SGHVS, FNYEAQ. J was trimmed by 8 bases and V by 5 bases; bases with no gene match: 21. The CDR3 DNA follows: TGTGCCAGCAGCCATCCGGGACAGTCCGAAGTGGGGGCCGATGAGCAGTTCTTC. This codes for CASSHPGQSEVGADEQFF.

The chain combines TRBV7-2 with TRBJ1-5; the match to TRBD1 covers 9 bases. In germline, CDR1 is SGHTA, CDR2 FQGNSA. V was pared by 1 base and J by 2 bases, with 9 bases of the junction left unmatched. This CDR3 has 18 amino acids. The CDR3 here is CASSLETGGASGNQPQHF. The CDR3 DNA follows: TGTGCCAGCAGCTTAGAAACAGGGGGCGCGTCGGGCAATCAGCCCCAGCATTTT.

The V gene is TRBV19, the J gene TRBJ1-1; 9 nucleotides line up with TRBD1. The V and J ends lost 6 bases and 5 bases, in that order; junction bases with no gene match: 10. Germline V gives CDR1 LNHDA, CDR2 SQIVND (reference sequence). The CDR3 sequence is 15 residues long. CDR3 DNA sequence: TGTGCCAGTAGAACAGGGGGCGGAGTGCCGACTGAAGCTTTCTTT. It is translated as CASRTGGGVPTEAFF.

The CDR3 here is CASTDRGRVGDTQYF. The CDR3 DNA reads as TGTGCCAGTACCGACAGGGGGAGGGTAGGAGATACGCAGTATTTT. The gene calls are TRBV19 and TRBJ2-3, with 9 bases aligning to TRBD1. The germline CDR1 and CDR2 sequences are LNHDA and SQIVND (reference sequence). This CDR3 contains 15 residues. The V segment lost 7 bases and the J segment 5 bases; nucleotides outside the gene matches: 10. The full variable domain, completed using reference TRBV19 and TRBJ2-3, is DGGITQSPKYLFRKEGQNVTLSCEQNLNHDAMYWYRQDPGQGLRLIYYSQIVNDFQKGDIAEGYSVSREKKESFPLTVTSAQKNPTAFYLCASTDRGRVGDTQYFGPGTRLTVL.

This chain links TRBV19 with TRBJ2-1; a weak D match, TRBD2 (6 bases). Germline V CDR1 and CDR2: LNHDA, SQIVND (reference sequence). The CDR3 is 14 amino acids. Trimming removed 6 bases at V and 0 bases at J, with 9 bases between. CDR3 protein: CASSRGSSYNEQFF. The DNA of the CDR3 is TGTGCCAGTAGCCGGGGGAGCTCCTACAATGAGCAGTTCTTC.

This clone is a singleton in its sample. The chain carries TRBV7-2 and TRBJ1-1; a possible D gene is TRBD1 (5 bases). The V gene's germline CDR1 is SGHTA and CDR2 FQGNSA. V was clipped by 0 bases and J by 11 bases, with 13 bases between them. This CDR3 has 13 amino acids. The CDR3 region is CASSLAGGWYAFF. As DNA, the CDR3 is TGTGCCAGCAGCTTAGCGGGGGGTTGGTATGCTTTCTTT.

V gene TRBV9 combines with J gene TRBJ2-1; 13 nucleotides agree with TRBD2. Germline CDR1 is SGDLS and CDR2 is YYNGEE. The CDR3 runs to 17 residues. J was trimmed by 0 bases and V by 4 bases; bases with no gene match: 4. Here the CDR3 reads CASSPRTSGSSYNEQFF. DNA of the CDR3: TGTGCCAGCAGCCCGCGGACTAGCGGGAGCTCCTACAATGAGCAGTTCTTC.

The V and J genes are TRBV2 and TRBJ2-1; 8 bases agree with TRBD1. With V trimmed by 1 base and J by 4 bases, 3 bases remained unmatched. The V gene's germline CDR1 is SNHLY and CDR2 FYNNEI. This CDR3 is built from 15 residues. CDR3 coding DNA: TGTGCCAGCAGTGAAGTTCAGGGGGCATACAATGAGCAGTTCTTC. Encoded protein: CASSEVQGAYNEQFF.

This clone has more than one count but fewer than ten. This chain connects TRBV19 to TRBJ1-1; no firm D call. Germline lookup yields CDR1 LNHDA and CDR2 SQIVND (reference sequence). The germline V and J ends were trimmed by 2 bases and 1 base, with 8 bases remaining between them. The CDR3 runs to 14 residues. Written as DNA, the CDR3 is TGTGCCAGTAGTATACCCGGGTGGAACACTGAAGCTTTCTTT. Encoded protein: CASSIPGWNTEAFF.

This rearrangement joins TRBV4-2 to TRBJ2-5, with a weak D call TRBD2 (6 bases). The germline V gene encodes CDR1 LGHNA and CDR2 YNFKEQ. This CDR3 region has 16 residues. Deletions cut 1 base from V and 4 bases from J, with 16 bases between. CDR3 residues: CASSQGAGRGSETQYF. The CDR3 region has the DNA TGTGCCAGCAGCCAAGGGGCGGGCCGGGGGTCAGAGACCCAGTACTTC.

This rearrangement joins TRBV19 to TRBJ1-1, with 11 bases that match TRBD1. V was clipped by 9 bases and J by 5 bases; unmatched bases: 5. Germline CDR1 LNHDA, CDR2 SQIVND (reference sequence). CDR3 length: 13 amino acids. CDR3: CASTDRGLTEAFF. In DNA form, the CDR3 reads TGTGCCAGCACGGACAGGGGGCTGACTGAAGCTTTCTTT.

This chain connects TRBV9 to TRBJ1-5, with 7 nucleotides matching TRBD1. The CDR3 runs 16 residues. Germline-derived CDR1 and CDR2 are SGDLS and YYNGEE. The V segment lost 4 bases and the J segment 0 bases; nucleotides outside the gene matches: 7. In DNA form, the CDR3 reads TGTGCCAGCAGCACCGGACAGGAGTATAGCAATCAGCCCCAGCATTTT. Protein: CASSTGQEYSNQPQHF.

The J gene is TRBJ2-3, the V gene TRBV27; the D gene is possibly TRBD1 (5 bases). V lost 7 bases and J 5 bases, leaving 13 bases between the germline ends. The CDR3 extends over 13 amino acids. Germline loops: CDR1 MNHEY, CDR2 SMNVEV (reference sequence). Written as DNA, the CDR3 is TGTGCCAGCACCTTGGCAGGGCAAGATACGCAGTATTTT. It is translated as CASTLAGQDTQYF.

Only one count was recorded for this clone. This chain joins TRBV12-3 or TRBV12-4 and TRBJ2-1; possibly TRBD1 for D (6 bases). The CDR3 has 13 amino acids. V gave up 4 bases and J gave up 9 bases, with 13 bases separating them. The CDR3 reads CASSSTEGVEQFF. In nucleotides, the CDR3 is TGTGCCAGCAGTTCTACTGAGGGGGTTGAGCAGTTCTTC.

The V gene is TRBV7-2, the J gene TRBJ2-7; possibly TRBD2 for D (6 bases). The CDR3 loop spans 13 amino acids. CDR1 is SGHTA and CDR2 is FQGNSA in the germline V gene. With 5 bases removed from V and 3 bases from J, the gap between germline ends came to 11 bases. The CDR3 loop reads CASSRDFGYEQYF. The CDR3 bases are TGTGCCAGCAGCCGGGACTTCGGCTACGAGCAGTACTTC.

This chain connects TRBV15 to TRBJ1-1; TRBD1 agrees at 7 bases. CDR1 is LNHNV and CDR2 is YYDKDF in the germline V gene (reference sequence). The J segment lost 10 bases and the V segment lost 3 bases, leaving 14 bases of the junction unmatched. This CDR3 region has 15 residues. The chain's CDR3 is CATSRDGYRGQGAFF. In nucleotides, the CDR3 is TGTGCCACCAGCAGGGATGGCTACAGGGGACAAGGAGCTTTCTTT.

This rearrangement joins TRBV10-3 to TRBJ1-3; perhaps TRBD1 as D (6 bases). CDR1 and CDR2 from the germline V gene are ENHRY and SYGVKD. V was clipped by 10 bases and J by 6 bases, with 25 bases between them. This CDR3 is 16 amino acids long. This CDR3 is CATIRGERTELNTIYF. CDR3 sequence (DNA): TGTGCCACCATCCGCGGCGAACGGACAGAGTTAAACACCATATATTTT.

The chain links TRBV6-1 to TRBJ2-3, with D maybe TRBD2 (5 bases). CDR1 is MNHNS, CDR2 SASEGT, per germline. Trimming shortened V by 0 bases and J by 2 bases, and 18 bases separated the two germline ends. The CDR3 loop spans 18 amino acids. Written as DNA, the CDR3 is TGTGCCAGCAGTGAAGCTATCCCTTTCGGGAAGGACACAGATACGCAGTATTTT. It translates to CASSEAIPFGKDTDTQYF.

This clone occurred a few times. This sequence joins TRBV9 and TRBJ2-7; 12 positions agree with TRBD1. This CDR3 has 14 residues. CDR1 is SGDLS and CDR2 is YYNGEE in the germline V gene. The J segment lost 5 bases and the V segment lost 4 bases, leaving 4 bases of the junction unmatched. CDR3 amino acids: CASSLGTGGHEQYF. CDR3 coding DNA: TGTGCCAGCAGCTTAGGGACAGGGGGCCACGAGCAGTACTTC.